Reported below is one T cell receptor (beta chain). Clones were sequenced by immunoSEQ multiplex PCR, and TCRdb holds only the in-frame ones, with some missing. The sample includes around 100,000 clones, just under 80% of them seen just once. The data stem from a study of blood T cell repertoires in COVID-19. Study-level background: Material from acute and convalescent COVID-19 was sourced from the United States, Italy and Spain.

With 8 bases removed from V and 4 bases from J, the gap between germline ends came to 17 bases. Germline V gene lookup returns CDR1 LGHDT and CDR2 YNNKEL (reference sequence). CDR3 size: 15 residues. The chain has TRBV3-1 (or the pseudogene TRBV3-2) and TRBJ2-2, with TRBD2 as a possible D gene (7 bases). The TCR sequence derives from a woman between 70 and 85 years old with acute or convalescent COVID-19. The sample comprised peripheral blood. The CDR3 DNA is TGTGCCAGCTCTATGAGGGGGGGCTCCACCGGGGAGCTGTTTTTT. Residues: CASSMRGGSTGELFF.